Each of the 18 T cell receptor beta chains below was sequenced from the same sample in a study of OX40 agonist ivuxolimab in advanced cancers. Measured with immunoSEQ multiplex PCR; TCRdb has only the in-frame clones, and not every one. The data contain fewer than 90,000 clones, about 90% of them singletons. The material was CD4+ or CD8+ T cells sorted from blood, obtained in a trial of the OX40 agonist ivuxolimab. The receptors originated from an adult with an advanced solid tumor such as melanoma, head and neck, liver or kidney cancer.

This CDR3 reads CAGRIGGASTDTQYF. The CDR3 DNA follows: TGTGCCGGTAGGATCGGCGGGGCTAGCACAGATACGCAGTATTTT. The V and J genes are TRBV2 and TRBJ2-3; TRBD2 is a possible D gene (6 bases). Germline CDR1 and CDR2: SNHLY and FYNNEI. The CDR3 is 15 amino acids. The V end was cut by 11 bases, the J end by 0 bases, with 18 bases between.

The chain couples TRBV30 to TRBJ2-3; D call uncertain. Trimming cost V 4 bases and J 0 bases, with 8 bases left between them. CDR1 and CDR2 (germline): GTSNPN, SVGIG (reference sequence). This CDR3 has 13 amino acids. The CDR3 loop is CAWTGTSTDTQYF. The CDR3 nucleotides read TGTGCCTGGACAGGCACTAGCACAGATACGCAGTATTTT.

V usage is TRBV6-5 and J usage is TRBJ1-4; 9 bases are a match to TRBD1. V trimming: 6 bases; J trimming: 7 bases; junction bases outside the gene matches: 0. CDR3 length equals 12 residues. Germline loops: CDR1 MNHEY, CDR2 SVGAGI. This chain's CDR3 is CASRTGGEKLFF. CDR3 DNA: TGTGCCAGCAGGACAGGGGGTGAAAAACTGTTTTTT.

The chain links TRBV14 to TRBJ2-1; D is uncertain. The CDR3 has 14 residues. V lost 2 bases to trimming and J lost 1 base, with 6 bases between them. Germline assignment: CDR1 SGHDN and CDR2 FVKESK. CDR3 nucleotides: TGTGCCAGCAGCCAATTTAGGTCCTACAATGAGCAGTTCTTC. Translated, it gives CASSQFRSYNEQFF.

This chain uses TRBV30 with TRBJ1-2; no firm D call. Looked up from germline, CDR1 is GTSNPN and CDR2 is SVGIG (reference sequence). The CDR3 has 11 residues. V was pared by 4 bases and J by 3 bases, with 6 bases between. The CDR3 DNA follows: TGTGCCTGGAACATGGACTATGGCTACACCTTC. This gives the protein CAWNMDYGYTF. The full variable domain, with the rest looked up from reference TRBV30 and TRBJ1-2, is SQTIHQWPATLVQPVGSPLSLECTVEGTSNPNLYWYRQAAGRGLQLLFYSVGIGQISSEVPQNLSASRPQDRQFILSSKKLLLSDSGFYLCAWNMDYGYTFGSGTRLTVV.

Remarks on this clone: Sequence at one end of the junction differs from germline and may be a read error. The chain links TRBV5-1 to TRBJ2-3, with 14 bases matching TRBD2. Germline V gives CDR1 SGHRS, CDR2 YFSETQ. The CDR3 consists of 16 residues. This CDR3 is CASRLGLAGDADTQYF. CDR3 bases: TGCGCCAGCAGATTGGGACTAGCGGGAGACGCAGATACGCAGTATTTT.

The chain recombines TRBV10-2 with TRBJ2-4; D is uncertain. V lost 2 bases and J 0 bases, leaving 5 bases between the germline ends. Looked up from germline, CDR1 is WSHSY and CDR2 is SAAADI. The CDR3 runs 14 residues. The CDR3 coding sequence is TGCGCCAGCAGTGAGGATCTAGCCAAAAACATTCAGTACTTC. It specifies CASSEDLAKNIQYF.

Judged by abundance, this clone is medium-sized. The chain joins TRBV29-1 to TRBJ2-1; TRBD2 matches at 9 bases. The CDR3 is made up of 13 amino acids. Germline V lookup: CDR1 SQVTM, CDR2 ANQGSEA. With 5 bases clipped from V and 6 bases from J, the junction kept 5 bases outside the gene matches. CDR3 sequence (DNA): TGCAGCGTTCTCCTAGCGGGACCCAATGAGCAGTTCTTC. Residues: CSVLLAGPNEQFF.

The rearrangement joins TRBV18 to TRBJ2-7; 9 nucleotides line up with TRBD1. Germline V gene sequence: CDR1 KGHSH, CDR2 LQKENI. CDR3 size: 15 residues. J gave up 7 bases and V 2 bases, and 9 bases lay outside the gene matches. The CDR3, as DNA: TGTGCCAGCTCACCAGGACAGGGGACGGCATTAGAGCAGTACTTC. It yields the protein CASSPGQGTALEQYF.

This chain uses TRBV9 with TRBJ1-1, with 8 positions matching TRBD1. Losses at the gene ends were 2 bases for V and 2 bases for J; bases not matched to a gene: 11. This CDR3 is built from 17 residues. Germline-derived CDR1 and CDR2 are SGDLS and YYNGEE. The CDR3 sequence: CASSVSPGGGRNTEAFF. The CDR3 DNA is TGTGCCAGCAGCGTCTCACCAGGGGGCGGGCGTAACACTGAAGCTTTCTTT.

This chain uses TRBV5-4 with TRBJ2-7, with TRBD1 identical over 7 bases. This CDR3 region has 13 residues. V shed 4 bases, J shed 5 bases, and the junction held 6 bases outside the gene matches. Looked up from germline, CDR1 is SGHNT and CDR2 is YYREEE (reference sequence). The CDR3 nucleotides read TGTGCCAGCAGCAGAGAGACAGGGAACGAGCAGTACTTC. It translates to CASSRETGNEQYF.

In DNA form, the CDR3 reads TGCGCCAGCAGCGCCCTCGGGTACGGCGGGGGCGAGCAGTACTTC. The encoded protein is CASSALGYGGGEQYF. The chain combines TRBV5-1 with TRBJ2-7, with 7 bases fitting TRBD2. CDR3 length: 15 amino acids. Germline CDR1 SGHRS, CDR2 YFSETQ. The V and J ends lost 4 bases and 6 bases, in that order; junction bases with no gene match: 13.

The chain uses TRBV28 and TRBJ1-4, with a weak D call TRBD1 (6 bases). The CDR3 is made up of 15 amino acids. V was pared by 6 bases and J by 4 bases, with 15 bases between. CDR1 is MDHEN, CDR2 SYDVKM, per germline. The CDR3: CASRQEGGLNEKLFF. The CDR3, as DNA: TGTGCCAGCAGACAAGAGGGGGGCCTTAATGAAAAACTGTTTTTT.

The CDR3 DNA reads as TGTGCCAGTCGCCCATTCGATAGCAATCAGCCCCAGCATTTT. Protein product: CASRPFDSNQPQHF. This chain joins TRBV19 and TRBJ1-5; D gene uncertain. The V end was cut by 8 bases, the J end by 0 bases, with 11 bases between. The CDR3 covers 14 residues. Per the germline V gene, CDR1 is LNHDA and CDR2 is SQIVND (reference sequence).

V and J are TRBV11-2 and TRBJ2-3; 14 positions agree with TRBD2. Germline CDR1 SGHAT, CDR2 FQNNGV. The CDR3 covers 17 residues. V lost 3 bases, J lost 3 bases, and 5 bases stayed unmatched. The CDR3 loop reads CASSFDRLAGGTDTQYF. In DNA form, the CDR3 reads TGTGCCAGCAGCTTTGACCGACTAGCGGGAGGGACAGATACGCAGTATTTT.

The chain recombines TRBV6-1 with TRBJ2-2; no clear D. The CDR3 runs to 12 residues. Trimming left V 6 bases short and J 9 bases short, with 11 bases between. Looked up from germline, CDR1 is MNHNS and CDR2 is SASEGT. The CDR3 region is CASSFPRRELFF. DNA of the CDR3: TGTGCCAGCAGCTTTCCCCGACGGGAGCTGTTTTTT.

V gene TRBV5-4 combines with J gene TRBJ2-2; D is unresolved. The CDR3 length is 16 residues. Germline CDR1 reads SGHNT; CDR2 reads YYREEE (reference sequence). The V and J ends lost 0 bases and 2 bases respectively, with 11 bases between them. The CDR3, as DNA: TGTGCCAGCAGCTTGGGTATTGCAGGTAACACCGGGGAGCTGTTTTTT. It yields the protein CASSLGIAGNTGELFF.

The rearrangement links TRBV2 to TRBJ2-1, with TRBD2 identical over 12 bases. This CDR3 is built from 14 residues. Per the germline V gene, CDR1 is SNHLY and CDR2 is FYNNEI. V lost 9 bases, J lost 7 bases, and 7 bases stayed unmatched. CDR3 in amino acids: CASRLAGVWNEQFF. As DNA, the CDR3 is TGTGCCAGTCGACTAGCGGGAGTTTGGAATGAGCAGTTCTTC. The full variable domain, completed using reference TRBV2 and TRBJ2-1, is EPEVTQTPSHQVTQMGQEVILRCVPISNHLYFYWYRQILGQKVEFLVSFYNNEISEKSEIFDDQFSVERPDGSNFTLKIRSTKLEDSAMYFCASRLAGVWNEQFFGPGTRLTVL.